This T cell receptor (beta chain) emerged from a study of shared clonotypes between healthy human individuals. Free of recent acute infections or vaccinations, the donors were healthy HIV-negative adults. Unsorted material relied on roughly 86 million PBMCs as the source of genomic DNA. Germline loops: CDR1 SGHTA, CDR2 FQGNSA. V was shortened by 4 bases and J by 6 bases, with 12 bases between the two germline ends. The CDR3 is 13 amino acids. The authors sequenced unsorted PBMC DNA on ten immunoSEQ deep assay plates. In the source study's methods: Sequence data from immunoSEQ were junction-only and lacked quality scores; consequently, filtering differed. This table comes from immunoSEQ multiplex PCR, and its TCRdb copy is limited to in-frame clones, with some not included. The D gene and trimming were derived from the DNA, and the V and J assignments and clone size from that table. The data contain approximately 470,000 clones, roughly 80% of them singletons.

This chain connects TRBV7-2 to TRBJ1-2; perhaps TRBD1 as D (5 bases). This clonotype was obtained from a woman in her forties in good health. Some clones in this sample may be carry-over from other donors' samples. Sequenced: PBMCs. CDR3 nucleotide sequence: TGTGCCAGCAGCTCCAGACAGACCAATGGCTACACCTTC. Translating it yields CASSSRQTNGYTF.